Sequencing of this T cell receptor (beta chain) was carried out in a study of cytomegalovirus exposure and HLA in healthy donors (dated by TCRdb to 2017 to 2019). Regarding the study in general: According to an earlier analysis of a few hundred of the donors, some 180 million T cells yielded 90 million to 140 million unique TCR beta sequences and about 300 Gb of sequence data. Donor age, sex, ethnicity and CMV serostatus were compiled alongside the repertoire data. Among over 350 genotyped donors of the cohort, an average of approximately 240,000 unique TCR beta nucleotide sequences were sequenced per donor, approximately 20% of them non-productive. A later genetic analysis used genome-wide SNP genotypes for about 65% of the 666 donors, treating that subset as a discovery cohort. To predict cytomegalovirus infection status, the study brought together high-throughput TCR immunosequencing, statistical association of individual TCRs with disease status, and machine learning. To decide whether each TCR beta V gene segment behaved as functional or pseudogenic, an earlier analysis of nearly 600 of the donors relied on high-throughput TCR beta sequencing. Of the 300 to 450 genotyped donors, approximately 82% fell in the genetic ancestry cluster associated with self-reported Caucasian donors. An early release that covered more than 550 HLA-typed donors contained approximately 300 gigabases of sequencing data and 85 million to 100 million unique TCR sequences. In addition to the first cohort of 500 to 850 subjects, a separate validation cohort of 100 to 150 different subjects was used. A later analysis re-analyzed previously published TCR beta repertoires from approximately 700 donors and added high-resolution HLA genotyping to study TCR occurrence patterns. Four to six DR-DQ haplotypes were handled as single units for association and clustering, since linkage in the cohort was strong. The study was designed to test whether signatures of past pathogen exposure could be identified by cataloging public T cell receptors. Rather than drawing on any new phenotypic data, the later analysis identified candidate immune exposures from TCR beta sequences and the way those sequences occurred across donors. Every discovery cohort repertoire had been produced on one sequencing platform. Class I and class II HLA loci were covered by the typing at four-digit resolution. Using immunosequencing, the study profiled T cell repertoires from 666 subjects and related those repertoires to cytomegalovirus serostatus. The number of typed donors differed by locus: roughly 629-640 for A, B, C, DRB1 and DQB1; 500 to 550 for DQA1; 606 for DPA1; and approximately 450 for DPB1. General findings and caveats noted by the study authors: A few of the identified cytomegalovirus-associated TCR beta chains were confirmed in vitro to be specific for cytomegalovirus antigens. In a later analysis, several top co-occurrence clusters were reported to appear linked to parvovirus B19, influenza, CMV and Epstein-Barr virus. Correlated functional status among segregating V segments might be attributable to linkage disequilibrium, but an unknown experimental factor could not be ruled out. The sequencing pipeline was judged likely to have produced a cluster of highly shared sequence variants as a technical artifact. Compared with the 666-donor mean, donors in an Asian-associated ancestry cluster had fewer N-insertions in productive TCRs, according to a later genetic analysis. Across donors, most TCR sequences were observed very rarely, whereas some public TCRs were present in many individuals. According to the authors, the approach could potentially be generalized to other disease states and immunological phenotypes. A further reported finding was that TCR beta sequences accurately predicted the HLA-A and HLA-B alleles for most subjects in the first cohort. An association between a missense DCLRE1C variant and V-gene and J-gene trimming of TCR beta chains was found in a later genetic analysis and replicated in an independent cohort. The 87-base-pair reads could not distinguish some IMGT-functional V segments, including TRBV6-2 and TRBV6-3, so those segments were excluded. Assigning TCR associations to individual alleles was difficult when HLA alleles, especially DR and DQ, strongly co-occurred. Only TCR beta chains were sequenced in this cohort, and the absence of alpha or paired-chain data limited detectable features. In both the original and validation cohorts, the classifier was reported to diagnose cytomegalovirus status with high specificity and sensitivity. Broadly in line with IMGT annotations, most TCR beta V segments showed up in productive rearrangements about 90% or about 30% of the time in an earlier analysis of approximately 640 of the donors. In the study, approximately 150 TCR beta chains were listed as associated with cytomegalovirus. In a later analysis, most CMV-associated TCR beta chains were found to appear HLA-restricted, with HLA associations seemingly driven largely by CMV exposure. Because HLA typing was unavailable for some donors at each locus, only the typed subset was used in association tests. Compared with equally common non-associated chains, HLA-associated TCR beta chains in a later analysis were more clonally expanded and had lower generation probabilities. For the cohort, immune exposure information was limited to CMV serostatus. According to a later analysis, TCR association rates differed among HLA loci, with DRB1 alleles showing the most associated TCRs and HLA-C alleles showing the fewest. The earlier analysis of some 560 of the donors excluded some 16 rarely observed V segments, including chromosome 9 orphons, because counts were too low. The presence/absence analyses assumed that sequencing depth was roughly uniform across donors, and that assumption may not be true. In a later analysis, some 17,000 TCR beta sequences were associated with specific HLA alleles at a false discovery rate of 0.05.

This clone was recorded a few times. What this receptor recognizes is not known. No base-level quality is on record; no much larger clone is a single base apart. Library preparation was by the immunoSEQ multiplex PCR assay. For the multiplex PCR, a mixture combining 60 forward primers for TCR Vbeta segments and 13 reverse primers for TCR Jbeta segments was used. A multiplex PCR assay on genomic DNA amplified the CDR3 region of rearranged TCR beta genes. The amplified TCR beta libraries were sequenced on the Illumina HiSeq System as 87-base-pair reads. The study's processing was this. In a later analysis, roughly 80 million unique TCR beta chains were counted across the approximately 640 repertoires, and about 10 million of these chains were shared by at least two donors. A nearest-neighbor algorithm error-corrected the raw reads and collapsed the reads into unique sequences, merging closely related sequences to remove PCR and sequencing errors. To assign V, D and J gene segments, CDR3 sequences were aligned to IMGT reference sequences. For a sequence to be retained, at least a six-nucleotide match to both a V gene segment and a J gene segment was required. Rearrangements were called productive when the CDR3 lacked stop codons and stayed in frame with V and J; all others were non-productive. CDR3 was defined according to IMGT convention as the region running from the second conserved V-encoded cysteine to the conserved J-encoded phenylalanine. Sequences without an unambiguous match to a single V gene segment were excluded from the earlier analysis of approximately 600 of the donors. In an earlier analysis of several hundred of the donors, V segments were called functional above 56.7% productive rearrangements and were called segregating when the between-donor standard deviation exceeded 5%. A statistical classification framework was built to diagnose cytomegalovirus status from the catalog of TCR beta chain sequences. In a later analysis, TCR nucleotide sequences were compared against IMGT/GENE-DB human TR gene sequences so that V and J genes could be assigned. A later analysis assigned CDR3 sequences and most-parsimonious VDJ recombination scenarios with the TCRdist pipeline. A later analysis defined each TCR beta chain by its CDR3 amino acid sequence plus V-gene family, and excluded reads lacking a unique V-gene family. In a later analysis, some 600 highly shared, low-generation-probability nucleotide sequences were removed to address suspected cross-contamination and a sequencing artifact. For each public chain, a later analysis derived a clonal expansion index from normalized ranks of inferred template counts within each repertoire. In a later analysis, generation probabilities were computed with a VDJ recombination model fitted to out-of-frame rearrangements, and the resulting probabilities were checked against IGoR. A later analysis scored TCR-TCR, TCR-HLA and TCR-CMV co-occurrence with hypergeometric tests, applying a repertoire-size bias correction to TCR pairs. To estimate false discovery rates, a later analysis permuted the HLA or CMV assignments 20 times. In a later analysis, co-occurring TCRs were grouped with DBSCAN, and TCRdist sequence similarity was added when clustering was performed within HLA-allele-positive subsets. For co-occurrence clustering, repertoires with fewer than 30,000 or more than 120,000 public chains were excluded, along with four or five repertoires with anomalous nucleotide sharing. TCRdb obtained this table from immuneACCESS and retained in-frame rearrangements with V and J assigned. These tables miss some clones; where compared with another copy, unresolved V genes account for less than half of the shortfall, and the remainder is unexplained. V, J and clone size derive from that table, while D and trimming were established from the DNA sequence. Present in this sample are 120,000 or so clones, more than 60% of which were seen just once. The ten largest clones represent 1.5% to 1.7% of the sample.

Trimming leaves V shorter by 1 base and J shorter by 7 bases, with the junction holding 8 bases beyond the gene matches. From cysteine to phenylalanine, the CDR3 is 15 amino acids long. Only the CDR3 part of the read is kept: 45 bases, read in frame from the first base. Per the germline V gene, SGHRS is the CDR1 and YFSETQ is the CDR2. The cohort comprised 550 to 700 healthy bone marrow donors. Cohort members were all nominally healthy when sampled, although unrecorded immune exposures were likely present. The donor was CMV seronegative and was included in the group of several hundred seronegative cohort members. A peripheral blood sample was provided by each donor, and peripheral blood mononuclear cells were used for TCR beta sequencing. The Qiagen DNeasy Blood Extraction Kit was used to extract genomic DNA from the blood cell samples.

The V and J segments used are TRBV5-1 and TRBJ2-1; 7 junctional bases match TRBD2. The sequencing sample was made of PBMCs. The TCR comes from a young man in good health and CMV-seronegative. CDR3 protein: CASSLFTGGINEQFF. The nucleotides read TGCGCCAGCAGCTTGTTTACGGGGGGTATAAATGAGCAGTTCTTC. Reference TRBV5-1 and TRBJ2-1 proteins supply the regions before and after the CDR3; the full variable domain is: KAGVTQTPRYLIKTRGQQVTLSCSPISGHRSVSWYQQTPGQGLQFLFEYFSETQRNKGNFPGRFSGRQFSNSRSEMNVSTLELGDSALYLCASSLFTGGINEQFFGPGTRLTVL.